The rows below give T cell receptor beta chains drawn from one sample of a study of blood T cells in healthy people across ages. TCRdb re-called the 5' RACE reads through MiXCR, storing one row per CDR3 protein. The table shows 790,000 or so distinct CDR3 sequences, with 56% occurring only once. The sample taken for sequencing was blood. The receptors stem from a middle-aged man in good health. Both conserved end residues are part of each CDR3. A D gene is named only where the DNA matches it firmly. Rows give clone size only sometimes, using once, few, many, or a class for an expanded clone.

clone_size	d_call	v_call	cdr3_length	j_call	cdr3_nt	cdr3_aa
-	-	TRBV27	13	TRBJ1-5	TGTGCCAGCAGTTTCGGACAGCAACAGCCCCAGCATTTT	CASSFGQQQPQHF
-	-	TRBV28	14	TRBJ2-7	TGTGCCAGCAGTTTACCCGTAGGGAGTTACGAGCAGTACTTC	CASSLPVGSYEQYF
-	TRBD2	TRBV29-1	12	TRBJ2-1	TGCAGCGCCGCCGGCGGGGGAGATGAGCAGTTCTTC	CSAAGGGDEQFF
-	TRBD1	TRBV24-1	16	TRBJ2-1	TGTGCCACCAGTGATTTTGGGACAGGGGTTTTGCATGAGCAGTTCTTC	CATSDFGTGVLHEQFF
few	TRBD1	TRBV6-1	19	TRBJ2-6	TGTGCCAGCAGTACAACAGCGGGACAGGGGGTCTCTGGGGCCAACGTCCTGACTTTC	CASSTTAGQGVSGANVLTF
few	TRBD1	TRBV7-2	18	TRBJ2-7	TGTGCCAGCAGCTCTCATCCCGGGACAGGGATTGGCTTGAACGAGCAGTACTTC	CASSSHPGTGIGLNEQYF
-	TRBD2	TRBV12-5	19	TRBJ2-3	TGTGCTAGTGCCATTTTCTCTAGCGGGGGGCCACACTCCCGAGATACGCAGTATTTT	CASAIFSSGGPHSRDTQYF
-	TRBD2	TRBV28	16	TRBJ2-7	TGTGCCAGCAGTTTGTTGTCTAGCGGAAGCTCCTACGAGCAGTACTTC	CASSLLSSGSSYEQYF
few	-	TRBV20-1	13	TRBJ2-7	TGCAGTGCTAGTCGCTCCGGGACGGAGGAGCAGTACTTC	CSASRSGTEEQYF
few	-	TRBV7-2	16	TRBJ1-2	TGTGCCAGCAGCCCATCTGTGCCCAGCCGGGGGGGTGGCTACACCTTC	CASSPSVPSRGGGYTF
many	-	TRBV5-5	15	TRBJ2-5	TGTGCCAGCAGCCCCCGGGGGCCTATGATCGAGACCCAGTACTTC	CASSPRGPMIETQYF
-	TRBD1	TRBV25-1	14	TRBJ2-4	TGTGCCAGCAGTCGACCAGGGACAGCCAACATTCAGTACTTC	CASSRPGTANIQYF
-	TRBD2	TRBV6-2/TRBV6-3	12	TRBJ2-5	TGTGCCAGCAGCACTAGCGGCCAGACCCAGTACTTC	CASSTSGQTQYF
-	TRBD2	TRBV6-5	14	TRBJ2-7	TGTGCCAGCAGTACGGGACTAGCCCTGGACGAGCAGTACTTC	CASSTGLALDEQYF
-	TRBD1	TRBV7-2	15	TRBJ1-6	TGTGCCAGCAGCTCCAGACAGGGGAATAATTCACCCCCCCACTTT	CASSSRQGNNSPPHF
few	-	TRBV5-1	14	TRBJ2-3	TGCGCCAGCAGCTTGGGACAGTCTGAAGATACGCAGTATTTT	CASSLGQSEDTQYF
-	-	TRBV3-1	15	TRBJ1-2	TGTGCCAGCAGCCAAGATTTTCAATTTGGGAACGGCTACACCTTC	CASSQDFQFGNGYTF
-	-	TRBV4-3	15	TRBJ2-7	TGCGCCAGCAGCCAGGTTCAGACAAGCTCCTACGAGCAGTACTTC	CASSQVQTSSYEQYF
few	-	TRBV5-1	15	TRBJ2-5	TGCGCCAGCACCCCGGCCGCAGGGGGGTCTCAGACCCAGTACTTC	CASTPAAGGSQTQYF
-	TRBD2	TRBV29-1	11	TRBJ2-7	TGCAGCGCCAGGACTAGCGGGGGGAAGTACTTC	CSARTSGGKYF
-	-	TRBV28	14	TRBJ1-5	TGTGCCCGCATGGGGGGGGGCTCCAATCAGCCCCAGCATTTT	CARMGGGSNQPQHF
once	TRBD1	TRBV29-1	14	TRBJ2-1	TGCAGCGTGGAAGGTACAGGGGGCTACAATGAGCAGTTCTTC	CSVEGTGGYNEQFF
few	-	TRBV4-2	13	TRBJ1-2	TGTGCCAGCAGCCAAGGACAGATCTATGGCTACACCTTC	CASSQGQIYGYTF
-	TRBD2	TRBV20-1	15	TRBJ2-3	TGCAGTGCTAGGGACGGGAGGACTAGCACAGATACGCAGTATTTT	CSARDGRTSTDTQYF
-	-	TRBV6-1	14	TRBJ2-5	TGTGCCTCGAGGTGGGGGCGAGTGAGAGAGACCCAGTACTTC	CASRWGRVRETQYF
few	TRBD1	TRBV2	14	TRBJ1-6	TGTGCCAGCAGTGGGACAGGGAACAATTCGCCCCTCCACTTT	CASSGTGNNSPLHF
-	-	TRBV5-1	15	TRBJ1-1	TGCGCCAGCAGCTGGGATGCAGCTATGAACACTGAAGCTTTCTTT	CASSWDAAMNTEAFF
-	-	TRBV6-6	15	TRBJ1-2	TGTGCCAGCAGTTACGGCCCTCGAGGGGGGGATGGCTACACCTTC	CASSYGPRGGDGYTF
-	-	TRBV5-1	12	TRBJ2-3	TGCGCCAGCATCACAGAGAGGGGAACGCAGTATTTT	CASITERGTQYF
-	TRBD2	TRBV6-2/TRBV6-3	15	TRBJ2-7	TGTGCCAGCAGGGGCGAGCGGGGCAGCTCCTACGAGCAGTACTTC	CASRGERGSSYEQYF
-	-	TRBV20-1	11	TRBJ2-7	TGCAGTGCTAGTCCGGGGTACGAGCAGTACTTC	CSASPGYEQYF
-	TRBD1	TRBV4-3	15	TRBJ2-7	TGCGCCGGCAGCCAAGCCGGGACAGGCTCCTACGAGCAGTACTTC	CAGSQAGTGSYEQYF
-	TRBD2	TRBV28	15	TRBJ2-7	TGTGCCAGCAGCTGGGGACTAGCGGGGGGTAACGAGCAGTACTTC	CASSWGLAGGNEQYF
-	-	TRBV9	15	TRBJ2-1	TGTGCCAGCAGCGTAGATACGGGAGCTGTCGATGAGCAGTTCTTC	CASSVDTGAVDEQFF
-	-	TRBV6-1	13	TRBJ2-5	TGTGCCAGCAGTGAAGTGATAGCTCGAGAGCAGTACTTC	CASSEVIAREQYF
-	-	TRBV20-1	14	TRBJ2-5	TGCAGTGCTCTGGACGTTGGGGCACAAGAGACCCAGTACTTC	CSALDVGAQETQYF
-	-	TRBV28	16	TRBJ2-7	TGTGCCAGCAGTTTTAGTCCTCGGGCCAGCGGACTCGAGCAGTACTTC	CASSFSPRASGLEQYF
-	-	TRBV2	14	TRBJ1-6	TGTGCCAGCAGTGAGGGGGTGCCAAATTCACCCCTCCACTTT	CASSEGVPNSPLHF
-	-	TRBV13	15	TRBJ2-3	TGTGCCAGCAGCTTTAGGGGTCGAATCCGTGATACGCAGTATTTT	CASSFRGRIRDTQYF
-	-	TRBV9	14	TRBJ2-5	TGTGCCAGCAGCGTAAGCCATTCGGACAATGAGCAGTACTTC	CASSVSHSDNEQYF
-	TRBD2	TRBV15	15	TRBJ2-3	TGTGCCACCAGCTCGACAGCGGGGTCAACAGATACGCAGTATTTT	CATSSTAGSTDTQYF
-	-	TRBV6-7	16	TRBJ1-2	TGTGCCAGCAGTTCCCTCATTTTGCCAGAAGACTATGGCTACACCTTC	CASSSLILPEDYGYTF
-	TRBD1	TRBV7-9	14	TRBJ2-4	TGTGCCAGCAGGCGGACAGGGCCTGAAAACATTCAGTACTTC	CASRRTGPENIQYF
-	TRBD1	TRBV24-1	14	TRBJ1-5	TGTGCCACCGGAGACAGGGGAATTTCTCAGCCCCAGCATTTT	CATGDRGISQPQHF
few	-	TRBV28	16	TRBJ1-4	TGTGCCAGCAGCCAACCCATGGACAGCCGTAATGAAAAACTGTTTTTT	CASSQPMDSRNEKLFF
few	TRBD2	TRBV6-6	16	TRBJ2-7	TGTGCCAGCAGTTACGACGATAGCGGGGGGACCTACGAGCAGTACTTC	CASSYDDSGGTYEQYF
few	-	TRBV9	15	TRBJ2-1	TGTGCCAGCAGCGTAGTGTTTGGGGGTACCAATGAGCAGTTCTTC	CASSVVFGGTNEQFF
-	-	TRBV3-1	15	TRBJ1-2	TGTGCCAGCGCCGTGAGTGGGGAACGGTTTCGTGGCTACACCTTC	CASAVSGERFRGYTF
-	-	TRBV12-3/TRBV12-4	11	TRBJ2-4	TGTGCCAGCAGTTTCTTGTGGGGGCAGTACTTC	CASSFLWGQYF
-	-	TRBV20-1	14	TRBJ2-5	TGCAGTGCTAGCCTCCGGGGCCGCCAAGAGACCCAGTACTTC	CSASLRGRQETQYF
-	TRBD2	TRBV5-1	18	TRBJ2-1	TGCGCCAGCAGCTTTAGGGGTCCGACGGGACTAGCCTACAATGAGCAGTTCTTC	CASSFRGPTGLAYNEQFF
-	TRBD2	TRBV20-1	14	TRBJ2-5	TGCAGTGCTCCCGGACTAGCGGGAGGAGAGACCCAGTACTTC	CSAPGLAGGETQYF